This T cell receptor (beta chain) was identified during a study of human T cells and chemical hapten exposure. Study-wide context: Chiefly female patients presented with alopecia areata, totalis or universalis. General study results and limits: Donor immune responses may differ from healthy people's, since all donors had alopecia.

One entry per CDR3 protein, called by TCRdb with MiXCR from the RACE reads. The data contain roughly 89,000 distinct CDR3 sequences, roughly a tenth of them singletons. Regarding time point: patch test 3, about 24 weeks after DPC sensitization. The treatment: therapeutic diphenylcyclopropenone sensitization with weekly scalp DPC. Sample donors consisted of patients with alopecia, aged 18 to 70 years, who were suitable for DPC. This clonotype was seen many times. Its antigen is currently unknown. This CDR3 comprises 12 residues. Trimming took 3 bases from V and 9 from J, leaving 10 bases between them. The germline CDR1 and CDR2 sequences are SNHLY and FYNNEI.

The receptor was derived from a woman aged 25 to 39 with alopecia areata. Some clones in this sample may be carry-over from other donors' samples. The material was whole blood, obtained in connection with sensitization to the hapten diphenylcyclopropenone (DPC). The rearrangement joins TRBV2 to TRBJ2-3, with D maybe TRBD2 (5 bases). This CDR3 reads CASSEELVTQYF. The CDR3 DNA follows: TGTGCCAGCAGTGAGGAACTAGTGACGCAGTATTTT.